This TCR beta chain was retrieved from a study of blood T cell repertoires in COVID-19. Looking at the study overall: Acute-phase and convalescent COVID-19 samples originated in the United States, Italy and Spain. PBMCs, B-cell-depleted T cells, or T cells provided the cDNA or gDNA that made up the material.

In the original processing: Cell counts per sample came from amplifying reference gene primers. Sequencing was performed with immunoSEQ multiplex PCR; in TCRdb, only in-frame clones are kept and a portion is missing. That table gives V, J and clone size, and the DNA gave D and trimming. This sample has 40,000 to 55,000 clones, with around 84% found just once. Trimming shortened V by 0 bases and J by 2 bases, and 9 bases separated the two germline ends. The CDR3 is 14 residues long. Looked up from germline, CDR1 is SGDLS and CDR2 is YYNGEE. Sequencing was performed on peripheral blood. The clonotype was recovered from a middle-aged man with active COVID-19. The chain is built from TRBV9 and TRBJ2-7; D is ambiguous. The CDR3 DNA follows: TGTGCCAGCAGCGTAGTAGTTCCCACCTACGAGCAGTACTTC. Encoded protein: CASSVVVPTYEQYF.